This TCR beta chain was documented in a study of shared clonotypes between healthy human individuals. General study results and limits: Four donors shared approximately 5% of their naive CD4 clonotypes. In this cohort, only blood was sampled, and tissue repertoires likely differ.

Sequencing was performed with immunoSEQ multiplex PCR; in TCRdb, only in-frame clones are kept and a portion is missing. The repertoire consists of 2 million to 2.5 million clones, with approximately 94% occurring once and the leading ten covering over 1.5%. Terminally differentiated effector memory CD45RA+ cells were left out of the naive CD8 fraction, which was CD45RO-negative and positively selected for CCR7. Between the trimmed V and J ends, which lost 1 base and 6 bases, there was a span of 6 bases. The CDR3 sequence is 13 residues long. Germline V CDR1 and CDR2: SEHNR, FQNEAQ (reference sequence). Comments on this clone: The antigen remains undetermined.

The rearrangement uses TRBV7-9 and TRBJ2-2; no clear D gene. Sequenced material: naive CD8+ T cells from PBMCs. This receptor was obtained from a man aged 18 to 29 in good health. Some clones in this sample may be carry-over from other donors' samples. The CDR3 nucleotides read TGTGCCAGCAGCTTAGGGGCCGCCGGGGAGCTGTTTTTT. Amino acids: CASSLGAAGELFF.